This T cell receptor (beta chain) is drawn from a study of blood T cells in healthy people across ages (dated by TCRdb to 2015 to 2017). Notes on the research overall: In model experiments, roughly one uniquely barcoded TCR beta cDNA molecule per two T cells was captured by template switching. To avoid experimental bias, donors of different ages were randomly spread across the sequencing lanes. Age-related changes in TCR beta repertoire diversity were measured in the study by deep sequencing normalized with unique cDNA molecular identifiers. Using the same blood draw, the study looked at two additional independent replicas of 1 million unique cDNA reads for two donors, one aged 18 to 30 and the other aged 80 or older. The donors were divided into four age groups: young (average around 15 years), middle-aged (approximately 39), aged (under 70) and long-lived (more than 75). Points the paper makes about the study in general: Estimates of total diversity based on one million sequenced T cells were regarded as lower bounds and as underestimates. There was a strong correlation between observed TCR beta diversity and the percentage of naive T cells measured by flow cytometry. Observed TCR beta diversity per million T cells fell roughly linearly with age, and a significant reduction was already apparent by age about 43. Compared with the aged group, more naive CD4+ T cells, fewer expanded clones and increased TCR diversity were shown by the long-lived group, suggesting age selection. The CMV infection status of donors was not known, potentially confounding age-related changes in expanded clonotypes. Because profiling used bulk unsorted PBMCs, naive and antigen-experienced compartments could not be compared conclusively.

The donors were 40 or so Caucasian individuals from Russia, aged 6 to 90 years, who were systemically healthy. Approximately 11 milliliters of peripheral blood were drawn from each donor into EDTA-treated Vacutainer tubes. PBMCs were isolated by Ficoll-Paque density-gradient centrifugation, with at least 6.5 million obtained per sample. Trizol reagent was used to extract total RNA from the PBMCs, yielding at least 6 micrograms per sample. Naive CD45RAhigh/CD27high T cell percentages were measured by flow cytometry on a PBMC aliquot from every donor. Library method: 5' RACE. These reads were obtained on an Illumina HiSeq 2500. The second PCR ran for about 6 to 12 cycles and used a J-beta primer mix along with a sample-barcoded 5' primer. Each TCR beta cDNA molecule received a unique molecular identifier from a template-switch 5' adaptor carrying 12 random nucleotides. Each sample yielded at least 3 million CDR3-containing paired-end reads. The Mint cDNA synthesis kit, primed by a TRBC-specific oligonucleotide, was used to synthesize first-strand cDNA from all RNA. Following uracil-DNA glycosylase treatment, all cDNA underwent a first 18-cycle PCR with the universal primers M1SS and BC2_uni_R. For the original study's pipeline: Each sample was normalized by randomly selecting 1 million high-quality reads, each carrying a distinct molecular identifier. Instead of being binned into consensus sequences, reads with shared molecular identifiers were discarded. MiTCR, run with a Q25 quality threshold and the strictest error-elimination algorithm, handled CDR3 identification, clonotype clustering and error correction. A nonparametric unseen species model using Euler transformation provided a lower-bound estimate of total TCR beta diversity. Using fastp at Q25 and MiXCR, TCRdb reprocessed the public reads and kept productive beta chains. Identical CDR3 protein sequences are pooled into one entry, listed with their most common genes and DNA. The V and J calls come from TCRdb's annotation, not from the publication. The sample data list more than 500,000 distinct CDR3 sequences, and approximately 25% of these were observed just once. The ten largest clones capture under 20% of the sample.

This clonotype was observed a few times. The clone's antigen remains unknown. No qualities accompany the bases; no much larger clone lies one base away. The germline V gene encodes CDR1 LGHNA and CDR2 YSLEER. V and J are truncated by 0 bases and 3 bases respectively, leaving an intervening sequence of 9 bases. The CDR3, cysteine through phenylalanine, is 15 amino acids long. Only CDR3 DNA is held: 45 bases, read in frame from base 1. The chain couples TRBV4-3 to TRBJ1-5; the D gene is unclear. Sequencing was performed on blood. The receptor's source is a woman in her sixties or seventies in good health. The nucleotides are TGCGCCAGCAGCCAAGACCCAGGCCTCAATCAGCCCCAGCATTTT. Its product reads: CASSQDPGLNQPQHF.